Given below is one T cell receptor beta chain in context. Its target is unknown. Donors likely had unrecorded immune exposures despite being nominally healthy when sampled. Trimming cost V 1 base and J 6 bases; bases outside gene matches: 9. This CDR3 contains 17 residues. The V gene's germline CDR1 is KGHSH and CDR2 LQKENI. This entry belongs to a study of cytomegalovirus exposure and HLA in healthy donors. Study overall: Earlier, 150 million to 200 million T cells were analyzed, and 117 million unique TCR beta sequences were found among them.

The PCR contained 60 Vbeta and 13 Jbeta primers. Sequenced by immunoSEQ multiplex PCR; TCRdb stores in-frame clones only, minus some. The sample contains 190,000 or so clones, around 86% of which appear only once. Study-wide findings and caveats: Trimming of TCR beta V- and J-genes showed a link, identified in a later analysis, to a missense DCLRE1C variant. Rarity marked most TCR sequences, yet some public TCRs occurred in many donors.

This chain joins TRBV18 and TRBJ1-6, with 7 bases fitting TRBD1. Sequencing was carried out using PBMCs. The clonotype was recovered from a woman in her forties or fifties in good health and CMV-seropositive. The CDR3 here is CASSPLEQGYGNSPLHF. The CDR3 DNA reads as TGTGCCAGCTCACCACTCGAACAGGGGTATGGTAATTCACCCCTCCACTTT.